The rows below give T cell receptor beta chains drawn from one sample of a study of neurological immune-mediated disorders. TCRdb redid the calling of the 5' RACE reads with MiXCR, one entry per CDR3 protein. The repertoire includes under 80,000 distinct CDR3 sequences, 12% to 15% of them detected once, and about 6.8% sits in the top ten. Material: PBMCs. The receptors come from a woman in her 50s in good health. CDR3s include the opening cysteine and the closing phenylalanine or tryptophan. D genes are given only for firm matches. Clone size is not always given. Where it is, it says once, few, many or a class for expanded clones.

-	many	TRBV5-1	TRBJ1-1	CASSSHRGAEAFF	TGCGCCAGCAGCAGCCATCGGGGCGCTGAAGCTTTCTTT
TRBD2	many	TRBV5-1	TRBJ2-1	CASSFSGRAGNEQFF	TGCGCCAGCAGCTTCAGCGGGAGGGCTGGGAATGAGCAGTTCTTC
-	many	TRBV20-1	TRBJ2-7	CSAPDRQYEQYF	TGCAGTGCCCCCGACAGACAATACGAGCAGTACTTC
-	many	TRBV2	TRBJ2-3	CASSELQVTDTQYF	TGTGCCAGCAGTGAGCTGCAGGTCACAGATACGCAGTATTTT
-	many	TRBV20-1	TRBJ1-2	CSARQEANYGYTF	TGCAGTGCTAGACAGGAAGCTAACTATGGCTACACCTTC
TRBD1	many	TRBV5-1	TRBJ2-1	CASSLALGQGPGINNEQFF	TGCGCCAGCAGCTTGGCCCTGGGACAGGGGCCGGGGATCAACAATGAGCAGTTCTTC
-	many	TRBV12-3/TRBV12-4	TRBJ2-5	CASSLELVQETQYF	TGTGCCAGCAGTTTAGAACTAGTCCAAGAGACCCAGTACTTC
-	many	TRBV12-3/TRBV12-4	TRBJ2-3	CASSPLGGASVLDTQYF	TGTGCCAGCAGCCCCTTGGGGGGCGCCTCGGTCTTGGATACGCAGTATTTT
-	many	TRBV20-1	TRBJ1-1	CSARDRTQGTEAFF	TGCAGTGCTAGAGATAGGACCCAGGGCACTGAAGCTTTCTTT
TRBD1	-	TRBV5-1	TRBJ2-2	CASSLLLQGGANTGELFF	TGCGCCAGCAGCTTGCTTTTACAGGGGGGAGCGAACACCGGGGAGCTGTTTTTT
-	many	TRBV6-5	TRBJ2-1	CASSYGDLPHNEQFF	TGTGCCAGCAGTTACGGGGACCTACCCCACAATGAGCAGTTCTTC
TRBD1	many	TRBV6-5	TRBJ1-1	CASSERQGNTEAFF	TGTGCCAGCAGTGAAAGACAGGGGAACACTGAAGCTTTCTTT
-	-	TRBV7-3	TRBJ2-6	CASSLTTGQSSGANVLTF	TGTGCCAGCAGCTTAACGACAGGTCAGAGCTCTGGGGCCAACGTCCTGACTTTC
-	many	TRBV20-1	TRBJ2-1	CSAIRLRDTNDNEQFF	TGCAGTGCTATCCGCCTCCGGGATACGAACGACAATGAGCAGTTCTTC
TRBD1	many	TRBV24-1	TRBJ1-2	CATSDPRDRANYGYTF	TGTGCCACCAGTGATCCCCGGGACAGGGCCAACTATGGCTACACCTTC
-	-	TRBV28	TRBJ2-2	CASTLRTINTGELFF	TGTGCCAGCACTCTGCGGACAATCAACACCGGGGAGCTGTTTTTT
TRBD2	many	TRBV29-1	TRBJ2-3	CSVSSGRTDTQYF	TGCAGCGTTAGCAGCGGGAGAACAGATACGCAGTATTTT
-	many	TRBV7-3	TRBJ2-7	CASSSGTGFGEQYF	TGTGCCAGCAGCTCCGGTACAGGGTTCGGCGAGCAGTACTTC
-	-	TRBV5-1	TRBJ2-1	CASSLVGTMRNEQFF	TGCGCCAGCAGCTTAGTGGGCACCATGCGCAATGAGCAGTTCTTC
-	many	TRBV12-3/TRBV12-4	TRBJ2-4	CASSLGASGKNIQYF	TGTGCCAGCAGTTTAGGGGCCTCGGGCAAAAACATTCAGTACTTC
-	many	TRBV28	TRBJ1-1	CASSPGREAEAFF	TGTGCCAGCAGTCCAGGCCGAGAGGCTGAAGCTTTCTTT
TRBD1	many	TRBV11-2	TRBJ2-5	CASSLDRGLGSLQETQYF	TGTGCCAGCAGCTTGGACAGGGGACTGGGGTCACTGCAAGAGACCCAGTACTTC
TRBD2	many	TRBV5-1	TRBJ2-3	CASSPGLAGAGDTQYF	TGCGCCAGCTCACCGGGACTAGCGGGAGCGGGAGATACGCAGTATTTT
-	many	TRBV5-5	TRBJ1-1	CASSLLRGAEAFF	TGTGCCAGCAGCTTGTTGCGGGGGGCTGAAGCTTTCTTT
-	many	TRBV7-6	TRBJ2-7	CASSTTGSSSYEQYF	TGTGCCAGCAGCACCACAGGTAGTTCATCCTACGAGCAGTACTTC
TRBD1	many	TRBV5-6	TRBJ1-1	CASSLGQGRNTEAFF	TGTGCCAGCAGCTTGGGACAGGGTAGGAACACTGAAGCTTTCTTT
-	many	TRBV11-2	TRBJ2-2	CASSFRPAGRTGELFF	TGTGCCAGCAGCTTCCGGCCGGCAGGCCGGACCGGGGAGCTGTTTTTT
TRBD2	many	TRBV5-1	TRBJ2-1	CASSLAGFNEQFF	TGCGCCAGCAGCTTAGCGGGGTTCAATGAGCAGTTCTTC
TRBD2	few	TRBV12-3/TRBV12-4	TRBJ2-5	CASSPLAGVEETQYF	TGTGCCAGCAGCCCTCTAGCGGGAGTAGAGGAGACCCAGTACTTC
-	many	TRBV14	TRBJ1-2	CASSQVGQYYGYTF	TGTGCCAGCAGCCAAGTAGGACAGTACTATGGCTACACCTTC
TRBD1	many	TRBV5-1	TRBJ1-2	CASSLTTTGANYGYTF	TGCGCCAGCAGCCTGACGACGACAGGGGCTAACTATGGCTACACCTTC
TRBD2	-	TRBV18	TRBJ2-6	CASSPIRAGELEGANVLTF	TGTGCCAGCTCACCAATAAGAGCGGGGGAGTTGGAAGGGGCCAACGTCCTGACTTTC
TRBD2	few	TRBV5-1	TRBJ2-1	CASSLLSSGGRNNEQFF	TGCGCCAGCAGCTTGCTCTCTAGCGGGGGGAGGAACAATGAGCAGTTCTTC
TRBD2	-	TRBV14	TRBJ2-1	CASSPRAGAPTKDNEQFF	TGTGCCAGCAGCCCCAGAGCGGGGGCCCCTACGAAGGACAATGAGCAGTTCTTC
-	many	TRBV29-1	TRBJ1-1	CSVARNLMNTEAFF	TGCAGCGTTGCACGAAACCTCATGAACACTGAAGCTTTCTTT
-	many	TRBV5-1	TRBJ2-3	CASTLTGWSSTDTQYF	TGCGCCAGCACGCTCACGGGTTGGTCTAGCACAGATACGCAGTATTTT
-	many	TRBV3-1	TRBJ1-1	CASSLDGGGNGEAFF	TGTGCCAGCAGCCTTGATGGGGGCGGTAACGGTGAAGCTTTCTTT
-	many	TRBV12-3/TRBV12-4	TRBJ2-3	CASSSVGDTQYF	TGTGCCAGCAGTTCCGTGGGGGATACGCAGTATTTT
-	many	TRBV6-5	TRBJ2-5	CASSYKGTQYF	TGTGCCAGCAGTTACAAGGGGACCCAGTACTTC
-	many	TRBV20-1	TRBJ2-1	CSPRGSSYNEQFF	TGCAGTCCCCGGGGGAGCTCCTACAATGAGCAGTTCTTC
-	once	TRBV19	TRBJ1-5	CASSIQGGFNQPQHF	TGTGCCAGTAGTATCCAGGGAGGGTTCAATCAGCCCCAGCATTTT
-	many	TRBV12-3/TRBV12-4	TRBJ1-1	CASKGADTEAFF	TGTGCCAGCAAAGGGGCAGACACTGAAGCTTTCTTT
-	many	TRBV5-1	TRBJ2-3	CASSQLDGYTDTQYF	TGCGCCAGCAGCCAACTGGACGGCTACACAGATACGCAGTATTTT
-	many	TRBV6-5	TRBJ2-2	CATLDLLNTGELFF	TGTGCCACCCTAGACCTCCTTAACACCGGGGAGCTGTTTTTT
-	many	TRBV9	TRBJ2-7	CASSPGNSALDEQYF	TGTGCCAGCAGCCCCGGGAATTCGGCCCTCGACGAGCAGTACTTC
TRBD1	many	TRBV15	TRBJ1-5	CATSRDYISGGSQPQHF	TGTGCCACCAGCAGAGATTATATATCAGGGGGCAGTCAGCCCCAGCATTTT
TRBD1	many	TRBV24-1	TRBJ2-3	CATSDTLKQGSTDTQYF	TGTGCCACCAGTGATACCTTAAAACAGGGGAGCACAGATACGCAGTATTTT
-	many	TRBV29-1	TRBJ2-2	CSVEPNTGELFF	TGCAGCGTTGAACCCAACACCGGGGAGCTGTTTTTT
-	many	TRBV10-3	TRBJ1-5	CAISDSGRADQPQHF	TGTGCCATCAGTGATAGCGGGAGGGCGGATCAGCCCCAGCATTTT
-	many	TRBV6-6	TRBJ1-3	CASSLSQAGNTIYF	TGTGCCAGCAGTTTGTCGCAAGCTGGAAACACCATATATTTT
TRBD2	many	TRBV6-5	TRBJ2-1	CASRRIRTSGGVEQFF	TGTGCCAGCAGACGAATTCGGACTAGCGGGGGGGTAGAGCAGTTCTTC
-	many	TRBV5-1	TRBJ2-2	CASSSTQIANTGELFF	TGCGCCAGCAGCTCGACCCAAATCGCGAACACCGGGGAGCTGTTTTTT
-	many	TRBV5-1	TRBJ1-1	CASSLATTDTEAFF	TGCGCCAGCAGCTTGGCCACGACAGATACTGAAGCTTTCTTT
-	many	TRBV5-1	TRBJ1-1	CASSLRANTEAFF	TGCGCCAGCAGCTTGAGGGCGAACACTGAAGCTTTCTTT
-	-	TRBV7-2	TRBJ2-1	CASRLRGPYNEQFF	TGTGCCAGCAGACTTCGTGGGCCATACAATGAGCAGTTCTTC
TRBD2	many	TRBV18	TRBJ2-1	CASSPLEGGTDYNEQFF	TGTGCCAGCTCACCCCTTGAGGGAGGGACGGACTACAATGAGCAGTTCTTC
TRBD1	many	TRBV20-1	TRBJ1-6	CSASQGTGKGHSPLHF	TGCAGTGCTAGTCAAGGGACAGGGAAGGGTCATTCACCCCTCCACTTT
-	many	TRBV5-1	TRBJ2-1	CASKERDEQFF	TGCGCCAGCAAAGAGAGGGATGAGCAGTTCTTC